These 29 T cell receptor beta chains were sequenced from one sample in a study of tumor and adjacent non-tumor tissue in lung cancer. Three rounds of nested PCR, following a modified ARM-PCR protocol, produced the TCRbeta library. TCRdb used MiXCR to reprocess the multiplex PCR reads, holding one entry per CDR3 protein. The sample comprises roughly 120,000 distinct CDR3 sequences, approximately 84% of which are singletons, and 20% to 25% rests with the top ten. The template was RNA from unsorted bulk tissue. Sequenced input: lung tumor tissue. The receptors shown here come from a man between 65 and 85 years old with non-small cell lung cancer.

Notes on this clonotype: Compared with germline, one end of the junction differs, possibly owing to a read error. V and J are TRBV6-5 and TRBJ1-2, with 10 bases lining up with TRBD1. Per germline, CDR1 MNHEY and CDR2 SVGAGI. The CDR3 covers 17 residues. For the CDR3, the DNA is TGTGCCAGTAGCCAAGGGACAGGGGAAACCGCTAACTATGACTACACCTTC. Its protein product is CASSQGTGETANYDYTF.

This clonotype showed up many times. This chain uses TRBV5-1 with TRBJ1-1; maybe TRBD1 (6 bases). Germline CDR1 and CDR2: SGHRS and YFSETQ. The CDR3 covers 13 residues. Deletions cut 7 bases from V and 0 bases from J, with 10 bases between. CDR3 sequence (DNA): TGCGCCAGCCACAGGGACATGAACACTGAAGCTTTCTTT. Its protein is CASHRDMNTEAFF.

This sequence joins TRBV4-3 and TRBJ2-1; 8 bases align to TRBD2. In germline, CDR1 is LGHNA, CDR2 YSLEER. Trimming cost V 0 bases and J 6 bases; bases outside gene matches: 10. CDR3 size: 17 residues. The CDR3 DNA is TGCGCCAGCAGCCAAGATCCAGCGGGAGCTGAAATCAATGAGCAGTTCTTC. Translating gives CASSQDPAGAEINEQFF.

Of note for this clonotype: A junction boundary mismatches the germline segment, possibly from a read error. This chain connects TRBV6-6 to TRBJ1-5; a weak D match, TRBD1 (5 bases). This CDR3 has 14 amino acids. CDR1 MNHNY and CDR2 SVGAGI come from the germline V gene (reference sequence). CDR3 nucleotides: TGTGCCAACAGTTACGGGGGGAGGGCTCAGCTCCAGCATTTT. Its protein product is CANSYGGRAQLQHF.

Details on this clonotype: One end of the junction is discordant with germline, which a read error may explain. The chain combines TRBV20-1 with TRBJ1-6; possible D gene TRBD1, 5 bases. CDR3 length: 15 amino acids. Germline V gene lookup returns CDR1 DFQATT and CDR2 SNEGSKA (reference sequence). In DNA form, the CDR3 reads TGCAGTGCTAGAGATCCGGGACCGACCAATTCACCCGTCCACTTC. This translates into CSARDPGPTNSPVHF.

A note on this clonotype: Sequence at one end of the junction differs from germline and may be a read error. J is TRBJ2-1 and V is TRBV4-3; no clear D gene. CDR1 and CDR2 from the germline V gene are LGHNA and YSLEER. This CDR3 has 15 amino acids. The CDR3 spells CACSQVPTLGDEQFF. DNA of the CDR3: TGCGCCTGCAGCCAAGTTCCTACCCTTGGGGATGAGCAGTTCTTC.

Of note for this clonotype: A read error may produce the germline difference seen at one junction end. The chain has TRBV11-2 and TRBJ1-6, with D unresolved. The germline V gene encodes CDR1 SGHAT and CDR2 FQNNGV. The CDR3 is made up of 15 amino acids. The CDR3 spells CANSLRGSRNSPLHF. CDR3 bases: TGTGCCAACAGCTTACGAGGGAGTAGAAATTCACCCCTCCACTTT.

Concerning this clonotype itself: Sequence at one end of the junction differs from germline and may be a read error. The V call is TRBV4-1, the J call TRBJ2-7; 7 nucleotides match TRBD2. The V gene's germline CDR1 is MGHRA and CDR2 YSYEKL. CDR3 length equals 16 residues. This CDR3 reads CASSRTLAGEGYEQYF. In nucleotides, the CDR3 is TGCGCCAGCAGCCGGACACTGGCGGGAGAGGGGTACGAGCAGTATTTC.

J is TRBJ2-3 and V is TRBV29-1; D gene ambiguous. The CDR3 is made up of 13 amino acids. Germline CDR1 is SQVTM and CDR2 is ANQGSEA. With 5 bases removed from V and 3 bases from J, the gap between germline ends came to 12 bases. The CDR3 reads CSVTGQVTDTQYF. Written as DNA, the CDR3 is TGCAGCGTTACTGGGCAGGTTACAGATACGCAGTATTTT.

In the case of this clonotype: This CDR3 is missing its conserved last phenylalanine or tryptophan, likely due to a read error. Because the CDR3's place on the DNA is in doubt, the DNA is left out and the CDR3 is given as listed by TCRdb. V gene TRBV11-2 combines with J gene TRBJ2-2; the table gives TRBD1 as D, unverified against the DNA. The CDR3 adds up to 14 amino acids, both ends counted. CDR1 and CDR2 from the germline V gene are SGHAT and FQNNGV. The CDR3 reads CASSLDSQSGELFL.

Comments on this clonotype: This clone may be a read error of a much larger clone one base away. The chain couples TRBV30 to TRBJ2-5; 11 nucleotides line up with TRBD2. The CDR3 sequence is 15 residues long. Germline V gene data show CDR1 as GTSNPN and CDR2 as SVGIG (reference sequence). Here the CDR3 DNA reads TGTACCTGGAGTGTAAAGGGACTAGCGGAAGAGACCCAGTACTTC. It codes for CTWSVKGLAEETQYF.

Regarding this clonotype: The conserved phenylalanine or tryptophan is not found at the CDR3 terminus, so this likely reflects a read error. It is unclear where the CDR3 begins or ends on the DNA, so no DNA is shown, and the CDR3 is as TCRdb lists it. This rearrangement joins TRBV4-1 to TRBJ1-2; the DNA was not used to check the table's D call, TRBD1. The CDR3 length is 16 residues, termini included. Germline values: CDR1 MGHRA, CDR2 YSYEKL. CDR3: CASSQAQGFASYGHTL.

The rearrangement joins TRBV6-1 to TRBJ2-3; D uncertain. Germline lookup yields CDR1 MNHNS and CDR2 SASEGT. Trimming took off 1 base at V and 5 bases at J, with 16 bases between the two ends. This CDR3 is built from 16 residues. CDR3 sequence reads: CASSEDDTEGVDTQYF. The CDR3 DNA reads as TGTGCCAGCAGTGAAGATGACACCGAAGGAGTAGATACGCAGTATTTT.

As for this clonotype: At one boundary the junction diverges from the germline segment, which might be a read error. V is TRBV19 and J is TRBJ1-5; perhaps TRBD1 as D (5 bases). The CDR3 has 16 residues. The germline CDR1 and CDR2 sequences are LNHDA and SQIVND (reference sequence). The CDR3 loop reads CASSGLPEGSNQSHHF. CDR3 bases: TGTGCCAGTAGCGGACTCCCCGAGGGGAGCAATCAGTCCCACCATTTT. The full variable domain, its missing parts supplied by reference TRBV19 and TRBJ1-5, is DGGITQSPKYLFRKEGQNVTLSCEQNLNHDAMYWYRQDPGQGLRLIYYSQIVNDFQKGDIAEGYSVSREKKESFPLTVTSAQKNPTAFYLCASSGLPEGSNQSHHFGDGTRLSIL.

Worth noting for this clonotype: A much larger clone differs by one base, so this may be a read error. The conserved phenylalanine or tryptophan normally closing the CDR3 is absent here, so this likely arose from a read error. The J gene is TRBJ1-2, the V gene TRBV5-1; maybe TRBD1 (5 bases). From germline, CDR1 is SGHRS and CDR2 YFSETQ. The CDR3 has 16 amino acids. Trimming removed 4 bases at V and 8 bases at J, with 24 bases between. This chain's CDR3 is CASSEGLSPLTGGYTI. CDR3 sequence (DNA): TGCGCCAGCAGCGAGGGACTTAGCCCCCTTACGGGCGGCTACACCATC.

At least ten counts were recorded for this clonotype. The genes are TRBV4-1 and TRBJ2-4; no firm D call. This CDR3 contains 14 residues. The germline V and J ends were trimmed by 1 base and 6 bases, with 10 bases remaining between them. Germline V lookup: CDR1 MGHRA, CDR2 YSYEKL. In nucleotides, the CDR3 is TGCGCCAGCAGCCAAGTTGAAGCTTCAAACATTCAGTACTTC. As protein: CASSQVEASNIQYF.

This clonotype has just one count. V usage is TRBV11-2 and J usage is TRBJ1-2; perhaps TRBD1 as D (5 bases). The V gene's germline CDR1 is SGHAT and CDR2 FQNNGV. This CDR3 is 15 amino acids long. V lost 6 bases, J lost 5 bases, and 19 bases lay in between. CDR3 loop: CASSLQGLEDYGYTF. In DNA form, the CDR3 reads TGTGCCAGCAGTCTCCAGGGCTTGGAGGATTATGGCTACACCTTC. Full variable domain (rest looked up from reference TRBV11-2 and TRBJ1-2): EAGVAQSPRYKIIEKRQSVAFWCNPISGHATLYWYQQILGQGPKLLIQFQNNGVVDDSQLPKDRFSAERLKGVDSTLKIQPAKLEDSAVYLCASSLQGLEDYGYTFGSGTRLTVV.

Notes on this clonotype: The junction does not match germline at one end; this may be a read error. The chain links TRBV20-1 to TRBJ1-2; D uncertain. CDR1 and CDR2 from the germline V gene are DFQATT and SNEGSKA (reference sequence). This CDR3 is 10 amino acids long. This CDR3 is CSAIGGGYIF. In DNA, the CDR3 is TGCAGTGCTATAGGAGGTGGCTACATATTC.

Turning to this clonotype: The conserved final phenylalanine or tryptophan is absent from the CDR3, which likely points to a read error. The limits of the CDR3 on the DNA are not certain, so only TCRdb's listed CDR3 is given. V and J are TRBV24-1 and TRBJ1-2; TRBD1 is taken as the D call from the table, unchecked against the DNA. The CDR3 length equals 17 residues, ends included. Germline V lookup: CDR1 KGHDR, CDR2 SFDVKD. This CDR3 is CATSDPLGQGKNYGYTL.

Notes on this clonotype: The junction departs from the called germline gene at one end, perhaps through a read error. The chain joins TRBV6-5 to TRBJ2-3, with 9 bases aligning to TRBD1. The CDR3 consists of 15 residues. CDR1 is MNHEY, CDR2 SVGAGI, per germline. CDR3 amino acids: CASSHPDRGTGTQYF. For the CDR3, the DNA is TGTGCCAGCAGCCACCCGGACAGGGGAACAGGTACGCAGTATTTT.

As for this clonotype: Its ends do not fully match the called genes, so a read error is possible. This chain uses TRBV28 with TRBJ2-5; 9 nucleotides match TRBD1. Germline V gives CDR1 MDHEN, CDR2 SYDVKM. CDR3 length equals 15 residues. The CDR3 nucleotides are TGTGGCAGCAGTCTTTCGGGACAGGGATTGGAGACCCATTACTTC. Protein product: CGSSLSGQGLETHYF.

Note on this clonotype: One end of the junction does not line up with germline, which may come from a read error. The chain employs TRBV7-2 and TRBJ1-5; D is unclear. CDR1 is SGHTA, CDR2 FQGNSA, per germline. The CDR3 length is 16 residues. CDR3 in DNA: TGTGCCAACAGCTCATTCTTCGTGGAGGGCAATCAGCCCCAGCATTTT. As protein: CANSSFFVEGNQPQHF.

Details on this clonotype: Relative to the germline gene, one junction end is altered; a read error may explain this. The chain joins TRBV4-3 to TRBJ1-2, with D maybe TRBD1 (6 bases). CDR1 is LGHNA, CDR2 YSLEER, per germline. The CDR3 is 17 amino acids. CDR3 nucleotide sequence: TGTACCAGCAGCCAAGACAGGCGACCTTACTTCAACTATGGTTACACATTC. Encoded protein: CTSSQDRRPYFNYGYTF.

This clonotype was detected ten times or more. CDR3 in amino acids: CSASNRQGYNEQFF. The CDR3 nucleotides read TGCAGTGCTAGTAATCGACAGGGGTACAATGAGCAGTTCTTC. The chain employs TRBV20-1 and TRBJ2-1; 8 nucleotides agree with TRBD1. In germline, CDR1 is DFQATT, CDR2 SNEGSKA (reference sequence). The CDR3 totals 14 residues. V was pared by 3 bases and J by 4 bases, with 5 bases of the junction left unmatched.

Remarks on this clonotype: A much larger clone differs by one base, so this may be a read error. The chain uses TRBV7-7 and TRBJ2-5, with 7 bases fitting TRBD1. The CDR3 runs 14 residues. From germline, CDR1 is SSHAT and CDR2 FNYEAQ (reference sequence). CDR3 loop: CASSPSGTATTQYF. The CDR3, as DNA: TGTGCTAGCAGCCCCTCCGGGACAGCAACGACCCAGTACTTC.

Turning to this clonotype: The CDR3 carries no conserved terminal phenylalanine or tryptophan, so it likely arises from a read error. The chain is built from TRBV29-1 and TRBJ1-1; D call uncertain. This CDR3 comprises 12 residues. Per germline, CDR1 SQVTM and CDR2 ANQGSEA. This CDR3 is CNVVAEWPEAFS. The CDR3 bases are TGCAACGTTGTGGCGGAGTGGCCTGAAGCTTTCTCT.

Remarks on this clonotype: At one boundary the junction diverges from the germline segment, which might be a read error. The chain has TRBV11-3 and TRBJ2-1; 14 bases are a match to TRBD2. This CDR3 is 17 amino acids long. Germline lookup yields CDR1 SGHNT and CDR2 YENEEA. CDR3 in amino acids: CATSLLGTSGGYNEQFF. The DNA for the CDR3 is TGTGCCACTAGCCTCCTAGGGACTAGCGGGGGCTACAATGAGCAATTCTTC.

Details on this clonotype: The final CDR3 position lacks the conserved phenylalanine or tryptophan, pointing to a likely read error. The V gene is TRBV5-8, the J gene TRBJ2-7; 7 bases line up with TRBD1. The CDR3 is 13 residues long. In germline, CDR1 is SGHTS, CDR2 YDEGEE. CDR3 nucleotides: TGTGACAGCAGCACCTTTGACAGGGACGAGCAGTACTAC. Its protein product is CDSSTFDRDEQYY.

This clonotype was seen more than once but under ten times. A read error may be the cause here, since a much bigger clone is one base away. The chain has TRBV19 and TRBJ1-6; weak D call: TRBD1 (5 bases). V shed 7 bases and J shed 7 bases, with 17 bases lying between them. Germline V lookup: CDR1 LNHDA, CDR2 SQIVND (reference sequence). The length of the CDR3 is 15 residues. The CDR3, as DNA: TGTGCCAGTACCGATCGGGACGGAGGAAATTCACCCCTCCACTTT. This encodes CASTDRDGGNSPLHF.